This T cell receptor beta chain derives from a study of monozygotic twins with inflammatory bowel disease. This CDR3 spans 14 amino acids. Germline lookup yields CDR1 SNHLY and CDR2 FYNNEI. Blood was collected, roughly 2.5 ml per donor. Researchers isolated total RNA from whole blood without sorting T cells. There were eight separate reactions per sample in which cDNA was made. TCRdb reprocessed the 5' RACE reads; each CDR3 protein has one entry and no DNA is given. In all, the sample yields 150,000 to 200,000 distinct CDR3 sequences. The origin of this receptor is a human donor with ulcerative colitis or Crohn's disease, or a healthy co-twin of an affected twin (not recorded which). The chain combines TRBV2 with TRBJ1-4; TCRdb gives TRBD1 as the D gene, but with no DNA this cannot be confirmed. The sample consisted of blood. The CDR3: CASSGGTANEKLFF.